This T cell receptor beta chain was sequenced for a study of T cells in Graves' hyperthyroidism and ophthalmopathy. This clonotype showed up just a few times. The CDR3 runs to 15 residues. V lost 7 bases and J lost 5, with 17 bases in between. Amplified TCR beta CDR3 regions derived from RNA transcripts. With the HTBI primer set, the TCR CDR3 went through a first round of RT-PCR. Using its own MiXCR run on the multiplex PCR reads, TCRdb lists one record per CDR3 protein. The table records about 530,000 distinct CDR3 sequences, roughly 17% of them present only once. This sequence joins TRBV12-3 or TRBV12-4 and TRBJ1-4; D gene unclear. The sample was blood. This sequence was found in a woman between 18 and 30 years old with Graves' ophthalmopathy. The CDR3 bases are TGTGCCAGCATCCAGGACGGACGATCAAATGAAAAACTGTTTTTT. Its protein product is CASIQDGRSNEKLFF.